The clone carrying this TCR beta chain was seen many times. Its antigen remains unknown. The CDR3 end falls 3 residues outside the read, so it is completed with the germline J gene. The data are from a study of T cell clonality in common variable immunodeficiency. The CDR3 has 18 residues. In germline, CDR1 is SNHLY, CDR2 FYNNEI. The trim removed 4 bases at V and 2 bases at J, leaving 13 bases unmatched. Only in-frame clones appear in the TCRdb table, and some are missing; sequencing was by immunoSEQ multiplex PCR. This sample comprises about 81,000 clones, none seen once only. Study-level findings and limits: CVID subjects showed higher TCRbeta clonality than healthy controls.

Caucasian heritage predominated among both patients and controls. The gene calls are TRBV2 and TRBJ2-7; 11 nucleotides line up with TRBD2. This sequence was found in a person between 18 and 75 years old in good health. The specimen was peripheral blood mononuclear cells. The covered CDR3 bases are TGTGCCAGCAGTGTTCCCCAACTAGCGGGGGAGTCGCCCTACGAG. This encodes CASSVPQLAGESPYE. The complete CDR3 protein is CASSVPQLAGESPYEQYF.